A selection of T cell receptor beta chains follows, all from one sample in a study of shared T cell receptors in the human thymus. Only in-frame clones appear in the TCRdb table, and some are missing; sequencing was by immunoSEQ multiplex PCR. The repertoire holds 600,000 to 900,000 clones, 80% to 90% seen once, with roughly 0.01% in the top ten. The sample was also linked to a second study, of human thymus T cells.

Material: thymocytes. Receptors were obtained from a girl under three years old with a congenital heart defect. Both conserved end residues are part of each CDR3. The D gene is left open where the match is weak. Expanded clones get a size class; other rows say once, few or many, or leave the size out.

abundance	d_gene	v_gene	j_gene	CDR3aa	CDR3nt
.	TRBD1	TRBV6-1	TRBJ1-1	CATYPGGNTEAFF	TGTGCCACCTACCCAGGGGGAAACACTGAAGCTTTCTTT
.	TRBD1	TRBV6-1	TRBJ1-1	CASSGTRQGMNTEAFF	TGTGCCAGCAGTGGAACTCGACAGGGGATGAACACTGAAGCTTTCTTT
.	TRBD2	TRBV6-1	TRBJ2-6	CASSGYSGGETGANVLTF	TGTGCCAGCAGTGGATATAGCGGGGGGGAGACTGGGGCCAACGTCCTGACTTTC
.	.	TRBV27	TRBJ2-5	CASSLSPVRGRTFQETQYF	TGTGCCAGCAGTTTATCACCGGTCCGCGGGCGCACTTTCCAAGAGACCCAGTACTTC
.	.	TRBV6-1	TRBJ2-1	CASPAYNEQFF	TGTGCCAGCCCGGCCTACAATGAGCAGTTCTTC
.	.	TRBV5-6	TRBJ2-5	CASRPLRRATETQYF	TGTGCCAGCAGGCCCCTCCGCAGGGCGACGGAGACCCAGTACTTC
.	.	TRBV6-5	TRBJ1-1	CASSYSESNTEAFF	TGTGCCAGCAGTTACTCCGAGTCCAACACTGAAGCTTTCTTT
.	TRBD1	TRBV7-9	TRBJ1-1	CASSLVSGQGATEAFF	TGTGCCAGCAGCTTAGTATCCGGACAGGGGGCCACTGAAGCTTTCTTT
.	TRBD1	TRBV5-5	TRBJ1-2	CASSHGQGGGNYGYTF	TGTGCCAGCAGCCATGGACAGGGAGGGGGCAACTATGGCTACACCTTC
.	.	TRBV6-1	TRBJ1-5	CASLFHLGNQPQHF	TGTGCCAGCCTATTCCACCTTGGCAATCAGCCCCAGCATTTT
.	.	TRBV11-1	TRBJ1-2	CASSSPDRRTAGYTF	TGTGCCAGCAGCTCCCCAGACAGAAGGACAGCTGGCTACACCTTC
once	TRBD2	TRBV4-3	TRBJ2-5	CASSQEDPAGVGETQYF	TGCGCCAGCAGCCAAGAAGACCCAGCGGGGGTAGGGGAGACCCAGTACTTC
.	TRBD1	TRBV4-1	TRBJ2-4	CASSQDRTGLGFMAKNIQYF	TGCGCCAGCAGCCAAGATAGGACAGGGTTAGGTTTTATGGCCAAAAACATTCAGTACTTC
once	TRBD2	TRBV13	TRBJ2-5	CASSLDNGGQETQYF	TGTGCCAGCAGCCTCGATAACGGGGGGCAAGAGACCCAGTACTTC
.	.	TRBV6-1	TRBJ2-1	CASRDSGPHQFF	TGTGCCAGCAGGGACAGCGGTCCCCACCAGTTCTTC
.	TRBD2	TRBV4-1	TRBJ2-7	CASSQEDLAGEIFYEQYF	TGCGCCAGCAGCCAGGAAGACCTAGCGGGGGAAATTTTCTACGAGCAGTACTTC
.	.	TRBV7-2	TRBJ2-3	CASSPRSTSRDTQYF	TGTGCCAGCAGCCCCCGGTCGACTAGTAGAGATACGCAGTATTTT
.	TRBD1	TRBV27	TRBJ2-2	CASKNRGTGELFF	TGTGCCAGCAAAAACAGGGGGACCGGGGAGCTGTTTTTT
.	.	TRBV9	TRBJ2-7	CASSVDGDTSTVFYEQYF	TGTGCCAGCAGCGTAGATGGGGACACCTCGACAGTCTTCTACGAGCAGTACTTC
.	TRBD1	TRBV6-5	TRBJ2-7	CASSFHRDRSYEQYF	TGTGCCAGCAGTTTCCACCGGGACAGATCATACGAGCAGTACTTC
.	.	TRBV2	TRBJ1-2	CASSGQAWRYGYTF	TGTGCCAGCAGTGGGCAGGCGTGGCGCTATGGCTACACCTTC
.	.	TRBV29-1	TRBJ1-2	CSVATGPRYGYTF	TGCAGCGTTGCAACAGGGCCCCGCTATGGCTACACCTTC
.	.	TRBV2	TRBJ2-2	CARGGRGTTNTGELFF	TGTGCCCGTGGTGGGAGAGGGACAACGAACACCGGGGAGCTGTTTTTT
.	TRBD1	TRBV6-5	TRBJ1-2	CAIRRGLGYTF	TGTGCCATCAGAAGGGGGCTTGGCTACACCTTC
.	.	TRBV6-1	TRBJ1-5	CASNLGWISNQPQHF	TGTGCCAGCAACCTCGGGTGGATCAGCAATCAGCCCCAGCATTTT